The entry below describes one T cell receptor (beta chain). Its matching antigen is unknown. These data are taken from a study of Graves' ophthalmopathy and Graves' hyperthyroidism. Amplification of the TCR beta CDR3 regions used RNA transcripts (as template). HTBI primers primed a first-round RT-PCR, and a second-round multiplex PCR followed. Each CDR3 protein is one row after TCRdb ran MiXCR on the multiplex PCR reads. The sample has roughly 700,000 distinct CDR3 sequences, 40% seen once; the top ten hold approximately 46%. Points from the study as a whole: Most thyroid clonotypes with frequency above 0.001 were detected in blood too.

The CDR3 sequence is 18 residues long. The V end lost 6 bases, the J end lost 1 base, and 19 bases lay between the germline ends. Germline-derived CDR1 and CDR2 are SGHAT and FQDESV (reference sequence). If patients had other autoimmune diseases, uncontrolled infections, pregnancy or lactation, they were excluded. The V and J genes are TRBV11-1 and TRBJ2-6; D may be TRBD2 (6 bases). The sequence was collected from an adult man with Graves' ophthalmopathy. Sequencing was performed on peripheral blood. CDR3: CASSYSEGGISGANVLTF. CDR3 DNA sequence: TGTGCCAGCAGTTACTCGGAGGGTGGGATTTCTGGGGCCAACGTCCTGACTTTC.